The following is a TCR beta chain sequence with its context. Whenever a sample was processed, at least 7 million PBMCs were isolated. The CDR3 length is 15 residues. CDR1 is LGHDT and CDR2 is YNNKEL in the germline V gene (reference sequence). V gave up 0 bases and J gave up 4 bases, with 11 bases separating them. The data stem from a study of blood T cells in healthy people across ages. Next came a second PCR, run for roughly 6 to 11 cycles, which used a sample-barcoded 5' primer along with a J-beta primer mix. Each CDR3 protein gets one entry after TCRdb re-called the 5' RACE reads with MiXCR. The data show about 830,000 distinct CDR3 sequences, roughly 64% seen once.

Material for sequencing was blood. The TCR sequence derives from a man aged 30 to 39 in good health. J is TRBJ2-3 and V is TRBV3-1; D is unclear. The CDR3 sequence: CASSQEFRSPDTQYF. The CDR3 DNA sequence: TGTGCCAGCAGCCAAGAATTCCGGAGCCCAGATACGCAGTATTTT.